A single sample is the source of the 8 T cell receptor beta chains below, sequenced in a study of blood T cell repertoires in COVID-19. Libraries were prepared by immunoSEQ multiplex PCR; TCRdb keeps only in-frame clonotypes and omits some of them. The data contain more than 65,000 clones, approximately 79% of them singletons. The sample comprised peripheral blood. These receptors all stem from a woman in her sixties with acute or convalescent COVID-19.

The CDR3 DNA is TGTGCCAGCGGCGTTGGGGGGGCTAATGAAAAACTGTTTTTT. This codes for CASGVGGANEKLFF. This chain joins TRBV28 and TRBJ1-4, with TRBD1 as a possible D gene (5 bases). V was cut by 8 bases and J by 3 bases, with 13 bases left in between. The V gene's germline CDR1 is MDHEN and CDR2 SYDVKM. The CDR3 totals 14 residues.

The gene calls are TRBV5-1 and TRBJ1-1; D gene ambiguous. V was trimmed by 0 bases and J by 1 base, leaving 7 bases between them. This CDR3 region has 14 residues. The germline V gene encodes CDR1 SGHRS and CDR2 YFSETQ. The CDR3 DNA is TGCGCCAGCAGCTTGGCGCCGGGGAACACTGAAGCTTTCTTT. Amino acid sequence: CASSLAPGNTEAFF.

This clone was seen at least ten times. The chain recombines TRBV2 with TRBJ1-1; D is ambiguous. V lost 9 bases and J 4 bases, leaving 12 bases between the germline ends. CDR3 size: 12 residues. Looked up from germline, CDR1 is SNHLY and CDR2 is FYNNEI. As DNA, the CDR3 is TGTGCCAGTCTAAGTACGGGCACTGAAGCTTTCTTT. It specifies CASLSTGTEAFF.

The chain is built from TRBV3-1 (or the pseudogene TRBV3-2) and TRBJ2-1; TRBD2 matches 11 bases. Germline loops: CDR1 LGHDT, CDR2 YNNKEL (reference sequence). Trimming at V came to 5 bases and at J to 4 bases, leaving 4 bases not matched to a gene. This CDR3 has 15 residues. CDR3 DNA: TGTGCCAGCAGCTTCAGGACTAGCGGGTACAATGAGCAGTTCTTC. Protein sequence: CASSFRTSGYNEQFF.

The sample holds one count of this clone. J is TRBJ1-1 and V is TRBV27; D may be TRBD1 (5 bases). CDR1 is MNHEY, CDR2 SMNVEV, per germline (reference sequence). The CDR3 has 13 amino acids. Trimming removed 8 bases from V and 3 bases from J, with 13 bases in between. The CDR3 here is CASAGYLHTEAFF. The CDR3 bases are TGTGCCAGCGCAGGGTATCTGCACACTGAAGCTTTCTTT.

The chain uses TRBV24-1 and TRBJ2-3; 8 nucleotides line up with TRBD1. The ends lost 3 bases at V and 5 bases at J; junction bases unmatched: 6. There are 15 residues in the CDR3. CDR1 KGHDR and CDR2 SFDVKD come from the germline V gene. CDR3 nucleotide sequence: TGTGCCACCAGTGATCCGGACAGGGATCAAGATACGCAGTATTTT. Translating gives CATSDPDRDQDTQYF.

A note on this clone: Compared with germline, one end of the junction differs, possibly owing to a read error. Written as DNA, the CDR3 is TGTGCTAGCAGCGCGTCGACAGGTCTTCGAGACACCATATATTTT. It translates to CASSASTGLRDTIYF. The V call is TRBV7-7, the J call TRBJ1-3; a possible D gene is TRBD1 (6 bases). Germline loops: CDR1 SSHAT, CDR2 FNYEAQ (reference sequence). This CDR3 has 15 residues.

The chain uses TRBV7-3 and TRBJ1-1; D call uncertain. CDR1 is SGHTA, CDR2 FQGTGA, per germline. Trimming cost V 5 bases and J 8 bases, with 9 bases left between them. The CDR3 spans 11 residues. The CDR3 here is CASSRGGEAFF. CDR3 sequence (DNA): TGTGCCAGCAGCCGAGGCGGGGAAGCTTTCTTT.